The 2 T cell receptor beta chains in this list originate from one sample, sequenced in a study of regulatory T cells. Their antigen targets remain unknown. Primers: 52 TRBV forward and 13 TRBJ reverse. The method was immunoSEQ multiplex PCR; TCRdb's version includes in-frame clones alone and lacks a portion of them. The sample comprises around 29,000 clones, approximately 90% of which are singletons, and under 2% rests with the top ten. Notes on the study in general: In CD3G-deficient patients, conventional CD4+ T cells were enriched for hydrophobic CDR3 residues at positions 6 and 7.

The sample was conventional CD4+ T cells sorted from blood. The receptors come from a person aged 18 to 30 with CD3G deficiency.

V is TRBV28 and J is TRBJ1-2; TRBD1 might be the D (6 bases). Trimming removed 4 bases from V and 3 bases from J, with 15 bases in between. The CDR3 extends over 15 amino acids. Germline V gene data show CDR1 as MDHEN and CDR2 as SYDVKM. The CDR3 region is CASSSDSSRYYGYTF. As DNA, the CDR3 is TGTGCCAGCAGTTCGGACAGCTCAAGATACTATGGCTACACCTTC.

The chain uses TRBV10-3 and TRBJ1-2; a weak D match, TRBD1 (5 bases). V gave up 6 bases and J gave up 7 bases, with 9 bases separating them. The germline gives CDR1 ENHRY, CDR2 SYGVKD. The CDR3 loop spans 11 amino acids. The DNA for the CDR3 is TGTGCCATCAGCAGGGAAATTGGCTACACCTTC. Residues: CAISREIGYTF.